This T cell receptor (beta chain) was identified during a study of cytomegalovirus exposure and HLA in healthy donors. This clone has a handful of counts. Its antigen remains unidentified. Germline V CDR1 and CDR2: ENHRY, SYGVKD. This CDR3 has 13 amino acids. The junction had 3 bases not matched to a gene; V was cut back by 6 bases and J by 5 bases. This PCR relied on a set of 60 Vbeta primers and 13 Jbeta primers. The assay was immunoSEQ multiplex PCR, and TCRdb's table has in-frame clones only and misses some. The table includes more than 140,000 clones, nearly 80% detected once. Study results and limitations: Based on reports, TCR beta sequences accurately predicted HLA-A and HLA-B alleles for most subjects. A later analysis showed HLA-associated TCR beta chains outstripping equally common others in clonal expansion.

Sequenced input: PBMCs. The clonotype was recovered from a male donor in good health and CMV-seronegative. The V and J genes are TRBV10-3 and TRBJ1-5; 8 positions match TRBD1. CDR3 region: CAISLDRDQPQHF. CDR3 sequence (DNA): TGTGCCATCAGCCTGGACAGGGATCAGCCCCAGCATTTT.